Presented here are 32 T cell receptor beta chains from one specimen sequenced in a study of blood T cell repertoires in COVID-19. Sequencing used immunoSEQ multiplex PCR; TCRdb keeps in-frame clones, though not all of them. Of more than 100,000 clones listed, roughly 90% were seen once; the top ten hold around 2.1%. The sequencing input was peripheral blood. These receptors were taken from a man between 65 and 85 years old with active COVID-19.

With respect to this clone: The sample has other DNA sequences that encode this CDR3 too. The chain carries TRBV6-2 or TRBV6-3 and TRBJ1-2, with D hard to call. This CDR3 comprises 12 residues. The V and J ends lost 2 bases and 5 bases respectively, with 6 bases between them. In germline, CDR1 is MNHEY, CDR2 SVGEGT. The CDR3 DNA is TGTGCCAGCAGTTACGGGCCATATGGCTACACCTTC. This translates into CASSYGPYGYTF.

V and J are TRBV4-2 and TRBJ2-3; TRBD2 aligns across 7 bases. Looked up from germline, CDR1 is LGHNA and CDR2 is YNFKEQ. V shed 4 bases, J shed 3 bases, and the junction held 10 bases outside the gene matches. This CDR3 has 16 amino acids. The CDR3 coding sequence is TGTGCCAGCAGCCCTAGAGGAGTAGCGGGTACAGATACGCAGTATTTT. Its protein product is CASSPRGVAGTDTQYF.

The chain has TRBV5-1 and TRBJ1-2; the match to TRBD1 covers 7 bases. The CDR3 has 16 residues. Germline V gene sequence: CDR1 SGHRS, CDR2 YFSETQ. Unmatched junction bases numbered 12, after V lost 3 bases and J lost 4 bases. CDR3 residues: CASSSGTAPSPYGYTF. CDR3 in DNA: TGCGCCAGCAGCTCAGGGACAGCTCCATCTCCCTATGGCTACACCTTC. The full variable domain, with the rest looked up from reference TRBV5-1 and TRBJ1-2, is KAGVTQTPRYLIKTRGQQVTLSCSPISGHRSVSWYQQTPGQGLQFLFEYFSETQRNKGNFPGRFSGRQFSNSRSEMNVSTLELGDSALYLCASSSGTAPSPYGYTFGSGTRLTVV.

V usage is TRBV4-2 and J usage is TRBJ1-5; unclear D gene. Germline V CDR1 and CDR2: LGHNA, YNFKEQ. This CDR3 has 17 amino acids. V lost 0 bases, J lost 0 bases, and 12 bases lay in between. The CDR3 DNA reads TGTGCCAGCAGCCAAGATTGGGCCAAGGTTAGCAATCAGCCCCAGCATTTT. Translation gives CASSQDWAKVSNQPQHF.

This chain joins TRBV12-2 and TRBJ1-5; TRBD1, the table's D call, was not compared with the DNA. TRBV12-2 is recorded as a pseudogene. The CDR3 is 13 amino acids. The CDR3 DNA follows: TGTGCAAGTCGCCCCCGAGACAGGATGGGGCAGCATTTT. Amino acids: CASRPRDRMGQHF.

The chain carries TRBV19 and TRBJ1-1; D might be TRBD1 (5 bases). V gave up 3 bases and J gave up 2 bases, with 10 bases separating them. In germline, CDR1 is LNHDA, CDR2 SQIVND (reference sequence). The CDR3 has 14 residues. For the CDR3, the DNA is TGTGCCAGTAGTATCGGGCAGGGCAACACTGAAGCTTTCTTT. It is translated as CASSIGQGNTEAFF. Together with reference TRBV19 and TRBJ1-1, the CDR3 gives the full variable domain: DGGITQSPKYLFRKEGQNVTLSCEQNLNHDAMYWYRQDPGQGLRLIYYSQIVNDFQKGDIAEGYSVSREKKESFPLTVTSAQKNPTAFYLCASSIGQGNTEAFFGQGTRLTVV.

The chain employs TRBV7-9 and TRBJ1-1; 9 positions agree with TRBD1. Losses at the gene ends were 7 bases for V and 3 bases for J; bases not matched to a gene: 6. The CDR3 sequence is 14 residues long. Germline V gene lookup returns CDR1 SEHNR and CDR2 FQNEAQ (reference sequence). CDR3: CASKGQGEDTEAFF. The CDR3 bases are TGTGCCAGCAAGGGACAGGGCGAGGACACTGAAGCTTTCTTT.

This chain uses TRBV28 with TRBJ1-3; D uncertain. This CDR3 contains 13 residues. V lost 10 bases to trimming and J lost 0 bases, with 10 bases between them. CDR1 is MDHEN, CDR2 SYDVKM, per germline. In DNA form, the CDR3 reads TGTGCCATCACACGCCGCTCTGGAAACACCATATATTTT. Translation gives CAITRRSGNTIYF.

The genes are TRBV10-3 and TRBJ2-5; tentative D call: TRBD1 (5 bases). Per germline, CDR1 ENHRY and CDR2 SYGVKD. This CDR3 region has 15 residues. The V end lost 0 bases, the J end lost 5 bases, and 13 bases lay between the germline ends. The CDR3 spells CAISESRPGLETQYF. The CDR3 DNA reads as TGTGCCATCAGTGAGTCGAGACCAGGGCTGGAGACCCAGTACTTC.

This rearrangement joins TRBV12-5 to TRBJ2-2; D perhaps matches TRBD2 (5 bases). The CDR3 is made up of 13 amino acids. The V and J ends lost 2 bases and 15 bases respectively, with 16 bases between them. Germline V CDR1 and CDR2: LGHNT, FRNRAP. DNA for the CDR3: TGTGCTAGTGGTTTGCAGAATGGAGCGAGGGTGTTTTTT. It encodes CASGLQNGARVFF.

This clone was seen ten or more times. The chain carries TRBV11-2 and TRBJ1-5; 8 bases fit TRBD1. This CDR3 is built from 14 residues. CDR1 and CDR2 from the germline V gene are SGHAT and FQNNGV. The V segment lost 1 base and the J segment 9 bases; nucleotides outside the gene matches: 5. The chain's CDR3 is CASSLGAGGWPQHF. Here the CDR3 DNA reads TGTGCCAGCAGCTTAGGTGCAGGGGGCTGGCCCCAGCATTTT.

J is TRBJ1-1 and V is TRBV6-5; D gene unclear. Germline CDR1 MNHEY, CDR2 SVGAGI. The CDR3 totals 13 residues. Between the trimmed V and J ends, which lost 2 bases and 7 bases, there was a span of 11 bases. CDR3 loop: CASSYEGGSEAFF. DNA for the CDR3: TGTGCCAGCAGTTACGAAGGAGGTAGTGAAGCTTTCTTT.

The table lists this clone with a count of one. The chain employs TRBV12-3 or TRBV12-4 and TRBJ1-3, with D hard to call. This CDR3 is 13 amino acids long. The V and J ends lost 9 bases and 0 bases respectively, with 9 bases between them. The CDR3 sequence: CARGPSSGNTIYF. As DNA, the CDR3 is TGTGCCAGGGGCCCGAGCTCTGGAAACACCATATATTTT.

The chain recombines TRBV28 with TRBJ1-1, with 7 bases matching TRBD1. V gave up 8 bases and J gave up 6 bases; unmatched junction bases: 15. The CDR3 is 15 residues long. Germline CDR1 reads MDHEN; CDR2 reads SYDVKM. In DNA form, the CDR3 reads TGTGCCAGCGGAATAGGGTACAGGGGCGCCCCTGAAGCTTTCTTT. Translating gives CASGIGYRGAPEAFF.

The V gene is TRBV7-3, the J gene TRBJ1-3; D is possibly TRBD1 (6 bases). V lost 4 bases and J lost 0, with 13 bases in between. The CDR3 has 16 residues. Looked up from germline, CDR1 is SGHTA and CDR2 is FQGTGA. The CDR3 loop reads CASSSSLRGSGNTIYF. Written as DNA, the CDR3 is TGTGCCAGCAGCTCCTCCCTCAGGGGCTCTGGAAACACCATATATTTT.

This rearrangement joins TRBV5-1 to TRBJ2-5, with TRBD2 matching over 11 bases. The CDR3 length is 15 residues. V dropped 9 bases and J dropped 1; count of bases not matched to a gene: 8. The germline CDR1 and CDR2 sequences are SGHRS and YFSETQ. CDR3 sequence reads: CATGRGLAVQETQYF. The CDR3 DNA sequence: TGCGCCACCGGCCGGGGACTAGCGGTCCAAGAGACCCAGTACTTC.

V usage is TRBV28 and J usage is TRBJ2-1; TRBD2 agrees at 7 bases. V dropped 6 bases and J dropped 7; count of bases not matched to a gene: 15. This CDR3 contains 16 residues. Germline V gene lookup returns CDR1 MDHEN and CDR2 SYDVKM. CDR3 sequence: CASSYPMGRGGNEQFF. The CDR3 DNA reads TGTGCCAGCAGCTATCCGATGGGGCGCGGGGGTAATGAGCAGTTCTTC.

The V gene is TRBV30, the J gene TRBJ1-2, with TRBD1 identical over 8 bases. Germline CDR1 GTSNPN, CDR2 SVGIG (reference sequence). Trimming cost V 3 bases and J 1 base; bases outside gene matches: 4. The CDR3 loop spans 14 amino acids. The CDR3 nucleotides are TGTGCCTGGAGAGGGACAGGTCTTAACTATGGCTACACCTTC. This translates into CAWRGTGLNYGYTF.

This clone was counted a single time. The gene calls are TRBV3-1 (or the pseudogene TRBV3-2) and TRBJ1-3; the match to TRBD1 covers 7 bases. Germline CDR1 and CDR2: LGHDT and YNNKEL (reference sequence). This CDR3 is 15 amino acids long. Unmatched junction bases numbered 10, after V lost 7 bases and J lost 4 bases. The CDR3, as DNA: TGTGCCAGCAACTCAGGGGGGATGGGAGGAAACACCATATATTTT. Translating gives CASNSGGMGGNTIYF.

The V call is TRBV28, the J call TRBJ2-7, with D uncertain. The germline V gene has CDR1 MDHEN and CDR2 SYDVKM. With 5 bases removed from V and 3 bases from J, the gap between germline ends came to 5 bases. The CDR3 is 11 residues long. The CDR3 sequence is CASSRDYEQYF. Here the CDR3 DNA reads TGTGCCAGCAGTCGCGACTACGAGCAGTACTTC.

This chain connects TRBV15 to TRBJ2-1; TRBD2 aligns across 8 bases. The CDR3 extends over 15 amino acids. Germline CDR1 and CDR2: LNHNV and YYDKDF (reference sequence). With V trimmed by 3 bases and J by 3 bases, 4 bases remained unmatched. The CDR3 sequence: CATSSRAGDYNEQFF. The CDR3 nucleotides read TGTGCCACCAGCAGCCGAGCGGGAGACTACAATGAGCAGTTCTTC.

V and J are TRBV9 and TRBJ1-6; D uncertain. CDR1 is SGDLS and CDR2 is YYNGEE in the germline V gene. This CDR3 has 15 residues. Trimming removed 0 bases at V and 6 bases at J, with 10 bases between. CDR3 amino acids: CASSVESVGNSPLHF. In nucleotides, the CDR3 is TGTGCCAGCAGCGTAGAGTCGGTCGGTAATTCACCCCTCCACTTT.

The chain employs TRBV9 and TRBJ1-1; unclear D gene. This CDR3 comprises 14 residues. Germline CDR1 SGDLS, CDR2 YYNGEE. V dropped 8 bases and J dropped 4 bases, with 18 bases sitting between them. DNA of the CDR3: TGTGCCAGGTGGGAGAGGGCGCGGGGCACTGAAGCTTTCTTT. The encoded protein is CARWERARGTEAFF.

The chain is built from TRBV21-1 and TRBJ1-1; the DNA was not compared with TRBD1, the D call given in the table. TRBV21-1 is a pseudogene. The CDR3 extends over 15 amino acids. Written as DNA, the CDR3 is TGTGCCAGCAGCCCGTCGGACAGGGAGAACACTGAAGCTTTCTTT. Encoded protein: CASSPSDRENTEAFF.

DNA for the CDR3: TGTGCCAGTAGTATAAGCCGGGCTGGGGCCAACGTCCTGACTTTC. The encoded protein is CASSISRAGANVLTF. The J gene is TRBJ2-6, the V gene TRBV19, with unresolved D. V lost 2 bases and J lost 2, with 7 bases in between. Germline lookup yields CDR1 LNHDA and CDR2 SQIVND (reference sequence). CDR3 length: 15 amino acids. Full variable domain (remainder filled in from reference TRBV19 and TRBJ2-6): DGGITQSPKYLFRKEGQNVTLSCEQNLNHDAMYWYRQDPGQGLRLIYYSQIVNDFQKGDIAEGYSVSREKKESFPLTVTSAQKNPTAFYLCASSISRAGANVLTFGAGSRLTVL.

There are many counts of this clone. The chain has TRBV5-4 and TRBJ2-7, with 9 bases lining up with TRBD1. Germline assignment: CDR1 SGHNT and CDR2 YYREEE (reference sequence). The CDR3 totals 14 residues. V was clipped by 5 bases and J by 6 bases; unmatched bases: 9. CDR3 sequence reads: CASRSGTGMSEQYF. CDR3 coding DNA: TGTGCCAGCAGATCCGGGACAGGGATGTCCGAGCAGTACTTC.

The V call is TRBV3-1 (or the pseudogene TRBV3-2), the J call TRBJ2-7; perhaps TRBD2 as D (6 bases). V dropped 0 bases and J dropped 5 bases, with 14 bases sitting between them. This CDR3 has 15 amino acids. Germline CDR1 is LGHDT and CDR2 is YNNKEL (reference sequence). In DNA, the CDR3 is TGTGCCAGCAGCCAAGAGCGGGGCAGGCGTAACGAGCAGTACTTC. Its translation is CASSQERGRRNEQYF.

The genes are TRBV6-2 or TRBV6-3 and TRBJ1-5; TRBD1 might be the D (6 bases). V shed 4 bases and J shed 5 bases, with 18 bases lying between them. Germline values: CDR1 MNHEY, CDR2 SVGEGT. CDR3 length: 16 residues. The CDR3 is CASSSTRDTGHQPQHF. Written as DNA, the CDR3 is TGTGCCAGCAGTTCGACCCGGGACACGGGACATCAGCCCCAGCATTTT.

CDR3 sequence reads: CASSPGRGKTQYF. DNA of the CDR3: TGTGCCAGCAGCCCCGGGAGGGGAAAGACCCAGTACTTC. The chain is built from TRBV7-8 and TRBJ2-5; 8 bases agree with TRBD2. Looked up from germline, CDR1 is SGHVS and CDR2 is FQNEAQ. The CDR3 sequence is 13 residues long. V lost 5 bases, J lost 6 bases, and 5 bases stayed unmatched.

This clone turned up a few times. This chain connects TRBV6-2 or TRBV6-3 to TRBJ2-7, with a weak D call TRBD1 (5 bases). V was clipped by 5 bases and J by 2 bases, with 13 bases between them. The CDR3 runs 14 residues. Germline CDR1 reads MNHEY; CDR2 reads SVGEGT. DNA of the CDR3: TGTGCCAGCAGTCCCCTCGGACAACCCTACGAGCAGTACTTC. As protein: CASSPLGQPYEQYF.

V gene TRBV19 combines with J gene TRBJ1-5; D ambiguous. This CDR3 comprises 13 residues. V was clipped by 1 base and J by 7 bases, with 8 bases between them. Germline CDR1 is LNHDA and CDR2 is SQIVND (reference sequence). The CDR3 loop reads CASSIGGNQPQHF. In DNA form, the CDR3 reads TGTGCCAGTAGTATAGGAGGGAACCAGCCCCAGCATTTT. The whole variable domain, remainder taken from reference TRBV19 and TRBJ1-5, is DGGITQSPKYLFRKEGQNVTLSCEQNLNHDAMYWYRQDPGQGLRLIYYSQIVNDFQKGDIAEGYSVSREKKESFPLTVTSAQKNPTAFYLCASSIGGNQPQHFGDGTRLSIL.

The V gene is TRBV30, the J gene TRBJ1-4, with D maybe TRBD1 (5 bases). V was pared by 3 bases and J by 4 bases, with 21 bases between. Germline V gene data show CDR1 as GTSNPN and CDR2 as SVGIG (reference sequence). CDR3 size: 17 residues. Here the CDR3 DNA reads TGTGCCTGGAGAGGGTCGGCGGGGCAGTTCTTTAATGAAAAACTGTTTTTT. This encodes CAWRGSAGQFFNEKLFF.